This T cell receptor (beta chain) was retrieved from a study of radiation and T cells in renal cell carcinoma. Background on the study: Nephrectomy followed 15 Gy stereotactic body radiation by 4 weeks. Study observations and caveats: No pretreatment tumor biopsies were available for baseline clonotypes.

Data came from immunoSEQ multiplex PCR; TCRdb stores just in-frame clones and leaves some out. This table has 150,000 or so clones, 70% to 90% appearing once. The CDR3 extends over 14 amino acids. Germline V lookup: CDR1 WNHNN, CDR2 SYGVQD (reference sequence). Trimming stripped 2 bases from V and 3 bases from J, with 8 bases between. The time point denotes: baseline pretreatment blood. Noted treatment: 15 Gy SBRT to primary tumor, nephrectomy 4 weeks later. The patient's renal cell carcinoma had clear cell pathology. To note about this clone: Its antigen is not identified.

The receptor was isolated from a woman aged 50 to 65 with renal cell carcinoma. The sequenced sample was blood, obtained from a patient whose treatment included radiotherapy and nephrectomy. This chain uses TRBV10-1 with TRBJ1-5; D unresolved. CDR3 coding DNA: TGCGCCAGCAGTGAGGTGGGCGACAATCAGCCCCAGCATTTT. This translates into CASSEVGDNQPQHF.